This section outlines one T cell receptor (beta chain) sequence together with its context. The target antigen is unknown. The data were obtained in a study of PD-1 blockade in classical Hodgkin lymphoma. General study results and limits: Relative to healthy donors, newly diagnosed patients reportedly had lower baseline TCR diversity, which was reported as lower still in relapsed/refractory patients.

All patients relapsed after autologous stem cell transplantation, and brentuximab vedotin exposure varied. Starting with thawed PBMCs, CD4+ T cells were purified by magnetic negative selection. The repertoire was sequenced with immunoSEQ multiplex PCR; TCRdb's copy has only in-frame clones and lacks some. The table shows about 16,000 clones, with around 85% occurring only once. The sequencing used CD4+ T cells from blood, collected at baseline. The clonotype was recovered from a human donor with classical Hodgkin lymphoma.

The CDR3 DNA sequence: TGTGCCAGCAGCCCAAGACTAGGAGCGCAGTATTTT. This encodes CASSPRLGAQYF. The chain recombines TRBV28 with TRBJ2-3; D perhaps matches TRBD2 (6 bases). CDR1 MDHEN and CDR2 SYDVKM come from the germline V gene. The CDR3 length is 12 residues. V lost 6 bases, J lost 10 bases, and 14 bases lay in between.